The source of this T cell receptor (beta chain) is a study of human T cells and chemical hapten exposure. Study-wide background: There were weekly diphenylcyclopropenone doses to the scalp for patients throughout the roughly 24-week study.

Study-wide results and limits: A positive correlation with patch test score was shown by PT1 expanded TCR counts.

TCRdb reprocessed the RACE reads with MiXCR, giving one entry per CDR3 protein. The sample has some 350,000 distinct CDR3 sequences, just under 6.5% seen once. Described time point: patch test 2, 6 weeks after DPC sensitization. As to treatment: therapeutic diphenylcyclopropenone sensitization with weekly scalp DPC. People who gave samples had alopecia, were 18 to 70 years old, and were suitable for DPC. Germline values: CDR1 MNHEY, CDR2 SVGAGI. Trimming left V 5 bases short and J 4 bases short, with 6 bases between. The CDR3 runs 12 residues. A remark on this clonotype: Its antigen is currently unknown.

The receptor was derived from a woman younger than 35 with alopecia areata. Some clones in this sample may be carry-over from other donors' samples. The material sequenced was whole blood, taken in connection with sensitization to the hapten diphenylcyclopropenone (DPC). J is TRBJ1-3 and V is TRBV6-5; D not resolved. The CDR3 reads CASSGLGNTIYF. Here the CDR3 DNA reads TGTGCCAGCAGTGGCCTAGGAAACACCATATATTTT.